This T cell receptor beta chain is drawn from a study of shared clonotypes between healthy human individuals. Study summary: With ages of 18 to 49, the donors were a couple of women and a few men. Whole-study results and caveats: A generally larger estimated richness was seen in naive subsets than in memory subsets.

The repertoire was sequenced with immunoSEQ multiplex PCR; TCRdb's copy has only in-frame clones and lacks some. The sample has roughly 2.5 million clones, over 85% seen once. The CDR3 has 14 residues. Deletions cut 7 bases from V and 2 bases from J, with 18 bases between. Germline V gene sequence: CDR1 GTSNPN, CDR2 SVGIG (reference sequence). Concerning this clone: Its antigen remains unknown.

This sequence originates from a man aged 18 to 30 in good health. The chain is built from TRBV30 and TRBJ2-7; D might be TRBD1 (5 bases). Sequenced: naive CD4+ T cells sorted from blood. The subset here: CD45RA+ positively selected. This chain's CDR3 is CASGSGAMAYEQYF. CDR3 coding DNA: TGTGCCTCAGGCAGTGGGGCCATGGCCTACGAGCAGTACTTC.